The clone carrying this TCR beta chain occurred many times. Its antigen is unknown. This specimen belongs to a study of identical twins. Study results and caveats: While abundant cord blood beta clonotypes carried fewer insertions, memory repertoires showed no such pattern. Recombination models fit unrelated individuals' TCR alpha sharing but underestimated twins'.

A template switching step contributed a universal primer site, while unique molecular identifiers were present in the cDNA. In TCRdb, the 5' RACE reads were re-called with MiXCR into one record per CDR3 protein. The table shows about 260,000 distinct CDR3 sequences, with about 7% occurring only once. The same sample was also used in a study of yellow fever vaccine responses in identical twins.

Sequenced: memory (CD45RO+) T cells sorted from blood. The sequence derives from a woman aged 18 to 35 in good health.

CDR3 in amino acids: CASSLEWGSMTKNIQYF. CDR3 bases: TGTGCCAGCAGCTTAGAGTGGGGGAGCATGACCAAAAACATTCAGTACTTC. The rearrangement joins TRBV13 to TRBJ2-4, with D possibly being TRBD1 or TRBD2 (5 bases each). Trimming shortened V by 1 base and J by 2 bases, and 15 bases separated the two germline ends. CDR3 length equals 17 residues. Germline loops: CDR1 PRHDT, CDR2 FYEKMQ (reference sequence). Combining the CDR3 with reference TRBV13 and TRBJ2-4 gives the whole variable domain AAGVIQSPRHLIKEKRETATLKCYPIPRHDTVYWYQQGPGQDPQFLISFYEKMQSDKGSIPDRFSAQQFSDYHSELNMSSLELGDSALYFCASSLEWGSMTKNIQYFGAGTRLSVL.